The source of this T cell receptor (beta chain) is a study of blood T cells in healthy people across ages. Primed by a sample-barcoded 5' primer and a J-beta primer mix, a second PCR proceeded for 7 to 11 cycles. TCRdb reanalysed the 5' RACE reads using MiXCR and keeps one entry per CDR3 protein. Among hundreds of thousands of distinct CDR3 sequences listed, 45% to 55% were seen once. This clonotype was detected a few times. The CDR3 has 13 amino acids. CDR1 is LNHNV, CDR2 YYDKDF, per germline (reference sequence). Trimming took 8 bases from V and 1 from J; bases not matched to a gene: 4. This chain connects TRBV15 to TRBJ2-7; 8 nucleotides align to TRBD1. Sequenced material: blood. This receptor was taken from an elderly man in good health. CDR3 sequence: CATSGGRSYEQYF. For the CDR3, the DNA is TGTGCCACCTCAGGGGGCCGATCCTACGAGCAGTACTTC.